The clone carrying this TCR beta chain has just a few counts. These data belong to a study of T-cell memory formation after mild COVID-19. MiXCR, applied by TCRdb to the 5' RACE reads, yields one record per CDR3 protein. The sample lists roughly 68,000 distinct CDR3 sequences, 15% to 20% occurring once. The CDR3 consists of 17 residues. V shed 2 bases and J shed 0 bases, with 15 bases lying between them. CDR1 and CDR2 (germline): LNHNV, YYDKDF (reference sequence). V gene TRBV15 combines with J gene TRBJ2-3; D uncertain. The receptor was isolated from an adult woman who had mild COVID-19 (a few samples of this study predate the infection). Cell type and time point are not known. Sequenced material: PBMCs or a T cell subset sorted from them (not recorded which). The CDR3 DNA reads TGTGCCACCAGCAGATACGGAGAGGCGAGAAGCACAGATACGCAGTATTTT. Its translation: CATSRYGEARSTDTQYF.